Each of the 23 T cell receptor beta chains below was sequenced from the same sample in a study of T cell responses to AZD1222 COVID-19 vaccine. Assay: immunoSEQ multiplex PCR; the TCRdb copy retains only in-frame clones and omits some. The sample holds 100,000 to 150,000 clones, 80% to 90% seen once. This material consisted of peripheral blood, taken on day 0 of MenACWY control vaccination. These receptor sequences come from an adult in good health.

This clone was detected once. The chain links TRBV19 to TRBJ2-4; D is possibly TRBD1 or TRBD2 (5 bases each). Trimming left V 5 bases short and J 2 bases short, with 16 bases between. The CDR3 length is 16 residues. Per germline, CDR1 LNHDA and CDR2 SQIVND (reference sequence). Written as DNA, the CDR3 is TGTGCCAGTAGTTTTGGGGCCGGGGTAACCAAAAACATTCAGTACTTC. Its translation: CASSFGAGVTKNIQYF.

This clone was picked up one time. The chain links TRBV6-2 or TRBV6-3 to TRBJ1-5; 10 nucleotides align to TRBD1. The V and J ends lost 6 bases and 6 bases, in that order; junction bases with no gene match: 8. CDR3 length: 15 amino acids. Germline loops: CDR1 MNHEY, CDR2 SVGEGT. Written as DNA, the CDR3 is TGTGCCAGCAGCCCAGGACAGGGGGTCTCTCAGCCCCAGCATTTT. This codes for CASSPGQGVSQPQHF.

The chain combines TRBV7-9 with TRBJ2-3, with 8 bases matching TRBD1. Germline V gene lookup returns CDR1 SEHNR and CDR2 FQNEAQ (reference sequence). The CDR3 has 12 amino acids. Germline trimming cut 10 bases from V and 9 bases from J; bases unmatched to any gene: 9. The CDR3 sequence is CATSMTGETQYF. The CDR3 bases are TGTGCCACAAGCATGACAGGGGAGACGCAGTATTTT.

The table lists this clone with a count of one. The CDR3, as DNA: TGTGCCAGCAGCCCCGGGACAGATAATTCAAACTATGGCTACACCTTC. This translates into CASSPGTDNSNYGYTF. The chain is built from TRBV5-4 and TRBJ1-2, with 7 bases that match TRBD1. The CDR3 loop spans 16 amino acids. Germline trimming cut 4 bases from V and 2 bases from J; bases unmatched to any gene: 11. CDR1 and CDR2 (germline): SGHNT, YYREEE (reference sequence).

The chain carries TRBV10-3 and TRBJ2-1; 7 bases are a match to TRBD2. The CDR3 contains 15 residues. The germline V gene encodes CDR1 ENHRY and CDR2 SYGVKD. Unmatched junction bases numbered 2, after V lost 3 bases and J lost 0 bases. CDR3 nucleotides: TGTGCCATCAGTGACAGCGGGAACTCCTACAATGAGCAGTTCTTC. It codes for CAISDSGNSYNEQFF.

The J gene is TRBJ2-5, the V gene TRBV3-1 (or the pseudogene TRBV3-2); D not resolved. CDR1 is LGHDT and CDR2 is YNNKEL in the germline V gene (reference sequence). The ends were cut back, 4 bases at V and 5 bases at J, with 11 bases in the middle. The CDR3 spans 13 residues. The DNA of the CDR3 is TGTGCCAGCAGCCTTGTTTCTGGGGAGACCCAGTACTTC. This sequence encodes CASSLVSGETQYF.

The V gene is TRBV7-8, the J gene TRBJ1-6; D gene unclear. V lost 5 bases, J lost 4 bases, and 6 bases lay in between. This CDR3 contains 13 residues. Germline CDR1 SGHVS, CDR2 FQNEAQ. CDR3 sequence: CASSPAYNSPLHF. The CDR3 coding sequence is TGTGCCAGCAGCCCGGCGTATAATTCACCCCTCCACTTT.

This clone was counted between two and nine times. This sequence joins TRBV2 and TRBJ2-5; D possibly uses TRBD1 or TRBD2 (6 bases each). The CDR3 runs 15 residues. CDR1 SNHLY and CDR2 FYNNEI come from the germline V gene. Trimming cost V 3 bases and J 4 bases, with 15 bases left between them. The CDR3 reads CASSERGGLRETQYF. The CDR3 DNA is TGTGCCAGCAGTGAGAGAGGGGGACTGAGAGAGACCCAGTACTTC.

The CDR3: CASSLVVGDYGYTF. The CDR3 DNA reads TGCGCCAGCAGCTTGGTAGTGGGGGACTATGGCTACACCTTC. The chain has TRBV5-1 and TRBJ1-2; TRBD1 might be the D (5 bases). Trimming left V 0 bases short and J 3 bases short, with 9 bases between. The V gene's germline CDR1 is SGHRS and CDR2 YFSETQ. The CDR3 length is 14 residues.

V usage is TRBV19 and J usage is TRBJ1-1; no clear D gene. Germline V CDR1 and CDR2: LNHDA, SQIVND (reference sequence). The CDR3 length is 16 residues. V was trimmed by 3 bases and J by 1 base, leaving 15 bases between them. In nucleotides, the CDR3 is TGTGCCAGTAGTATTGTCGTTCGGGCAAAGAACACTGAAGCTTTCTTT. This encodes CASSIVVRAKNTEAFF. The variable domain in full, completed from reference TRBV19 and TRBJ1-1, reads DGGITQSPKYLFRKEGQNVTLSCEQNLNHDAMYWYRQDPGQGLRLIYYSQIVNDFQKGDIAEGYSVSREKKESFPLTVTSAQKNPTAFYLCASSIVVRAKNTEAFFGQGTRLTVV.

The CDR3 sequence: CASSYGQGSADTQYF. CDR3 nucleotides: TGTGCCAGCAGCTACGGACAGGGGTCGGCAGATACGCAGTATTTT. V and J are TRBV7-9 and TRBJ2-3, with TRBD1 identical over 9 bases. Germline CDR1 SEHNR, CDR2 FQNEAQ (reference sequence). CDR3 size: 15 residues. V was pared by 4 bases and J by 4 bases, with 6 bases of the junction left unmatched.

The CDR3 here is CASSNPTNGYTF. For the CDR3, the DNA is TGCGCCAGCAGCAACCCGACAAACGGCTACACCTTC. The chain couples TRBV5-1 to TRBJ1-2; D gene unclear. The CDR3 is 12 amino acids. The V and J ends lost 4 bases and 8 bases respectively, with 12 bases between them. The germline CDR1 and CDR2 sequences are SGHRS and YFSETQ.

The V call is TRBV9, the J call TRBJ1-1, with a weak D call TRBD1 (6 bases). Germline V CDR1 and CDR2: SGDLS, YYNGEE. The CDR3 has 13 residues. The germline V and J ends were trimmed by 0 bases and 9 bases, with 12 bases remaining between them. The CDR3 loop is CASSVAGEGQAFF. In DNA, the CDR3 is TGTGCCAGCAGCGTAGCAGGGGAAGGTCAAGCTTTCTTT. The full variable domain, with the rest looked up from reference TRBV9 and TRBJ1-1, is DSGVTQTPKHLITATGQRVTLRCSPRSGDLSVYWYQQSLDQGLQFLIQYYNGEERAKGNILERFSAQQFPDLHSELNLSSLELGDSALYFCASSVAGEGQAFFGQGTRLTVV.

The chain links TRBV6-1 to TRBJ2-7; D is uncertain. The ends were cut back, 2 bases at V and 3 bases at J, with 17 bases in the middle. This CDR3 is 16 amino acids long. Looked up from germline, CDR1 is MNHNS and CDR2 is SASEGT. The CDR3 nucleotides are TGTGCCAGCAGTGAACGTTTGGATCGGAGAAACTACGAGCAGTACTTC. Protein product: CASSERLDRRNYEQYF.

This rearrangement joins TRBV27 to TRBJ1-6; D gene uncertain. CDR3 length: 15 amino acids. The V gene's germline CDR1 is MNHEY and CDR2 SMNVEV (reference sequence). The V end was cut by 10 bases, the J end by 0 bases, with 13 bases between. The CDR3 DNA reads TGTGCCACTCAGTCCCTAAACTCCTATAATTCACCCCTCCACTTT. This gives the protein CATQSLNSYNSPLHF.

V is TRBV10-3 and J is TRBJ2-7; 11 bases match TRBD2. The germline CDR1 and CDR2 sequences are ENHRY and SYGVKD. The CDR3 is made up of 14 amino acids. J gave up 1 base and V 4 bases, and 0 bases lay outside the gene matches. CDR3 coding DNA: TGTGCCATCAGTGGGACTAGCGGGTCCTACGAGCAGTACTTC. It is translated as CAISGTSGSYEQYF.

The J gene is TRBJ2-1, the V gene TRBV6-5, with 10 nucleotides matching TRBD1. CDR1 is MNHEY and CDR2 is SVGAGI in the germline V gene. V gave up 5 bases and J gave up 7 bases; unmatched junction bases: 5. This CDR3 spans 14 amino acids. The DNA for the CDR3 is TGTGCCAGCAGTAGACAGGGGGCGTCGAATGAGCAGTTCTTC. It codes for CASSRQGASNEQFF.

V gene TRBV7-9 combines with J gene TRBJ1-1; D gene ambiguous. The germline V gene has CDR1 SEHNR and CDR2 FQNEAQ (reference sequence). Trimming stripped 6 bases from V and 2 bases from J, with 13 bases between. The CDR3 is made up of 14 amino acids. The CDR3 here is CASRSWAGNTEAFF. CDR3 DNA: TGTGCCAGCAGGAGTTGGGCAGGAAACACTGAAGCTTTCTTT.

The gene calls are TRBV5-1 and TRBJ2-4; perhaps D is TRBD1 or TRBD2 (5 bases each). Germline V CDR1 and CDR2: SGHRS, YFSETQ. Deletions cut 7 bases from V and 7 bases from J, with 15 bases between. The length of the CDR3 is 13 residues. The CDR3 bases are TGCGCCAGCCGCGAGGGGTCGGATAACATTCAGTACTTC. This gives the protein CASREGSDNIQYF.

A single count supports this clone. The chain recombines TRBV11-2 with TRBJ2-1, with D uncertain. The CDR3 sequence is 14 residues long. The V end lost 3 bases, the J end lost 5 bases, and 11 bases lay between the germline ends. Germline CDR1 is SGHAT and CDR2 is FQNNGV. The CDR3: CASSLSRADNEQFF. In DNA form, the CDR3 reads TGTGCCAGCAGCTTGTCCCGCGCCGACAATGAGCAGTTCTTC.

V gene TRBV30 combines with J gene TRBJ1-3; D remains unclear. In germline, CDR1 is GTSNPN, CDR2 SVGIG (reference sequence). V was trimmed by 7 bases and J by 4 bases, leaving 11 bases between them. The CDR3 is made up of 12 amino acids. CDR3 amino acids: CASTNWGNTIYF. The CDR3 DNA reads as TGTGCCTCGACTAACTGGGGAAACACCATATATTTT.

J is TRBJ1-1 and V is TRBV6-2 or TRBV6-3; 8 nucleotides line up with TRBD1. The ends lost 4 bases at V and 0 bases at J; junction bases unmatched: 1. CDR3 size: 14 residues. Germline CDR1 and CDR2: MNHEY and SVGEGT. As DNA, the CDR3 is TGTGCCAGCAGTTGGGACAGGTTGAACACTGAAGCTTTCTTT. Translated: CASSWDRLNTEAFF.

The rearrangement joins TRBV20-1 to TRBJ2-5; D call uncertain. This CDR3 region has 11 residues. CDR1 and CDR2 from the germline V gene are DFQATT and SNEGSKA (reference sequence). Trimming took 5 bases from V and 3 from J, leaving 7 bases between them. The CDR3 sequence: CSADIEETQYF. The CDR3 region has the DNA TGCAGTGCTGACATAGAAGAGACCCAGTACTTC.